The clone carrying this T cell receptor beta chain has more than one count but fewer than ten. The source of the sample is a study of blood T cell repertoires in COVID-19. Study-wide context: The United States, Italy and Spain supplied acute and convalescent COVID-19 samples. From T cells, B-cell-depleted T cells, or PBMCs came the material, which was cDNA or gDNA.

The V and J ends lost 3 bases and 8 bases, in that order; junction bases with no gene match: 7. CDR1 and CDR2 from the germline V gene are LGHDT and YNNKEL (reference sequence). The CDR3 is 14 residues long. In the original analysis: Reference gene primer amplification gave estimated nucleated cell counts. TCRdb keeps only in-frame clones here, not all; method: immunoSEQ multiplex PCR. Clone size and V and J calls were adopted from that table, with D and trimming inferred from the DNA. The data contain approximately 100,000 clones, about 89% of them singletons. The chain joins TRBV3-1 (or the pseudogene TRBV3-2) to TRBJ1-2; 9 bases are shared with TRBD1. The sequence was collected from a woman in her 30s with acute or convalescent COVID-19. The sequencing sample was made of peripheral blood. In DNA, the CDR3 is TGTGCCAGCAGCCATGACGGACAGGGGTTGGGCTACACCTTC. Translated, it gives CASSHDGQGLGYTF.